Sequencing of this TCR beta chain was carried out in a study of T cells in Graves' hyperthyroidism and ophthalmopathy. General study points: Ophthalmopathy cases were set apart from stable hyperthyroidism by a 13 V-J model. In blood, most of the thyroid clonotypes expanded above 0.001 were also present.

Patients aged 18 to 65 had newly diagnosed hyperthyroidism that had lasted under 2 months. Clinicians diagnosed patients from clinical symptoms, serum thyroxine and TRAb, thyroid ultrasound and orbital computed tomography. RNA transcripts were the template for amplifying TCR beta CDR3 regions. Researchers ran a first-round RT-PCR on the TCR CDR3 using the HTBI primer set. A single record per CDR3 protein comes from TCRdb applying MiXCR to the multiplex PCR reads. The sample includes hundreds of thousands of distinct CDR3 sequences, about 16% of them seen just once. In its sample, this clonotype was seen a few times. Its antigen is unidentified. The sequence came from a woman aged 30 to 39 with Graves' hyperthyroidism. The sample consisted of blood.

For the CDR3, the DNA is TGCAGACCTTACGCCTCCTACGAGCAGTACTTC. This translates into CRPYASYEQYF. The rearrangement links TRBV29-1 to TRBJ2-7; no clear D. This CDR3 contains 11 residues. Germline V gives CDR1 SQVTM, CDR2 ANQGSEA.